This T cell receptor (beta chain) was retrieved from a study of blood T cells in healthy people across ages. The germline gives CDR1 SGDLS, CDR2 YYNGEE. CDR3 length: 15 residues. V lost 1 base and J 2 bases, leaving 12 bases between the germline ends. Primed by a sample-barcoded 5' primer and a J-beta primer mix, a second PCR proceeded for about 6 to 12 cycles. TCRdb called the 5' RACE reads again in MiXCR, with one record for every CDR3 protein. The sample yields about 930,000 distinct CDR3 sequences, about 28% seen once. These data were also filed under a second study, of T cells of mothers and their children.

The TCR sequence derives from a woman aged 35 to 49 in good health. The chain links TRBV9 to TRBJ2-5; D is unclear. What was sequenced was blood. In DNA form, the CDR3 reads TGTGCCAGCAGCGTAAGAGCGAGTACTCAAGAGACCCAGTACTTC. Its protein product is CASSVRASTQETQYF.